This paragraph reports one T cell receptor beta chain. This clonotype was observed a handful of times. The antigen it binds to is not known. The input lacks base qualities; no much larger clone sits a single base away. Reading from cysteine to phenylalanine, the CDR3 counts 17 amino acids. Only the CDR3 region is kept as DNA, spanning 51 bases read in frame from base 1. Based on the germline V gene (reference sequence), the CDR1 and CDR2 sequences are DFQATT and SNEGSKA. Trimming leaves V shorter by 0 bases and J shorter by 3 bases, with the junction holding 12 bases beyond the gene matches. The sample is drawn from a study of blood T cells in healthy people across ages (dated by TCRdb to between 2015 and 2017). Concerning the study at large: In model experiments, roughly one uniquely barcoded TCR beta cDNA molecule per two T cells was captured by template switching. Using deep sequencing normalized with unique cDNA molecular identifiers, the study measured how TCR beta repertoire diversity changes with age. The donors were divided into four age groups: young (average roughly 15 years), middle-aged (around 37), aged (approximately 62) and long-lived (around 87). To avoid experimental bias, donors of different ages were randomly spread across the sequencing lanes. The study analyzed two additional independent replicas of 1 million unique cDNA reads from the same blood draw for two donors, one aged 18 to 29 and one aged 80 or older. Here is what the overall study found, with its caveats: Total diversity estimates from one million sequenced T cells were considered lower bounds and underestimates. Observed TCR beta diversity per million T cells fell roughly linearly with age, and a significant reduction was already apparent by age approximately 40. Because donor CMV infection status was unknown, age-related changes in expanded clonotypes were potentially confounded. Bulk unsorted PBMC profiling prevented conclusive comparison of naive and antigen-experienced compartments. There was a strong correlation between observed TCR beta diversity and the percentage of naive T cells measured by flow cytometry. Compared with the aged group, more naive CD4+ T cells, fewer expanded clones and increased TCR diversity were shown by the long-lived group, suggesting age selection.

The donors were under 40 Caucasian individuals from Russia, aged about 6 to 95 years, who were systemically healthy. Each donor gave ten milliliters of peripheral blood, collected into EDTA-treated Vacutainer tubes. Ficoll-Paque density-gradient centrifugation was used to isolate PBMCs, with at least 7 million per sample. Total RNA, at least 5.5 micrograms per sample, was extracted from PBMCs with Trizol reagent. For every donor, an aliquot of PBMCs went through flow cytometry to measure the percentages of naive CD45RAhigh/CD27high T cells. Libraries were prepared through 5' RACE. The reads were generated on an Illumina HiSeq 2500. A second 7 to 11 cycle PCR used a sample-barcoded 5' primer and a J-beta primer mix. Each TCR beta cDNA molecule received a unique molecular identifier from a template-switch 5' adaptor carrying 12 random nucleotides. Each sample yielded at least 2.5 million CDR3-containing paired-end reads. The Mint cDNA synthesis kit, primed by a TRBC-specific oligonucleotide, was used to synthesize first-strand cDNA from all RNA. Following uracil-DNA glycosylase treatment, all cDNA underwent a first 18-cycle PCR with the universal primers M1SS and BC2_uni_R. The source study handled its data this way. Normalization of each sample was performed by random selection of 1 million high-quality reads, each carrying a distinct molecular identifier. Instead of being binned into consensus sequences, reads with shared molecular identifiers were discarded. MiTCR, with a Q25 quality threshold and the strictest error-elimination algorithm, was used for CDR3 identification, clonotype clustering and error correction. A nonparametric unseen species model with Euler transformation was used to estimate lower-bound total TCR beta diversity. The public sequencing data were trimmed at Q25 with fastp and processed into clonotypes with MiXCR by TCRdb, which kept only in-frame beta chains. Records with the same CDR3 protein are collapsed into one entry carrying the most frequent genes and DNA. TCRdb assigned the V and J calls; the authors' analysis was not used. The sample table contains about 570,000 distinct CDR3 sequences; only one count was recorded for about 25% of them. Clones ranked in the top ten supply approximately 17% of the sample.

Here the chain combines TRBV20-1 and TRBJ1-1; TRBD1 agrees with 8 junctional bases. The source of this sequence is an older woman in good health. Specimen: blood. The CDR3 here reads CSARDQQGASWDTEAFF. At the DNA level, the sequence is TGCAGTGCTAGAGATCAGCAGGGGGCGTCGTGGGACACTGAAGCTTTCTTT.